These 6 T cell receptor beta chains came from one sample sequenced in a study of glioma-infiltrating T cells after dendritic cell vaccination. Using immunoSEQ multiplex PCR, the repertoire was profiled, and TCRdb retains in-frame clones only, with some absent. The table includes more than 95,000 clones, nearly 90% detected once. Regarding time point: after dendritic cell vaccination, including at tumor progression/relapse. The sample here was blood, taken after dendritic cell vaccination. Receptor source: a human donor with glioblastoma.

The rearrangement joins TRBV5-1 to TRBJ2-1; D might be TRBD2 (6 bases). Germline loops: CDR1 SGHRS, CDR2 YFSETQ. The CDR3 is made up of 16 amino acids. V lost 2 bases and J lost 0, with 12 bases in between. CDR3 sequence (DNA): TGCGCCAGCAGCTTTGGGGGAGGAGGCTCCTACAATGAGCAGTTCTTC. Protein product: CASSFGGGGSYNEQFF.

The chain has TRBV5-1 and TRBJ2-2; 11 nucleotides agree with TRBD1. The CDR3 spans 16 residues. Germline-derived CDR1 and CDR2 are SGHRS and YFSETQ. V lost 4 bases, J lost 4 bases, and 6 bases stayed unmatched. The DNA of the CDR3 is TGCGCCAGCAGCGCCGGACAGGGGGCCTCCACCGGGGAGCTGTTTTTT. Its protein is CASSAGQGASTGELFF.

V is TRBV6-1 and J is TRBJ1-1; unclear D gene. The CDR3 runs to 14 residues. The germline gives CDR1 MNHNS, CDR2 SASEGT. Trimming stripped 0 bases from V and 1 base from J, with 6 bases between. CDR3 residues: CASSEALPNTEAFF. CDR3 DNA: TGTGCCAGCAGTGAAGCACTTCCGAACACTGAAGCTTTCTTT.

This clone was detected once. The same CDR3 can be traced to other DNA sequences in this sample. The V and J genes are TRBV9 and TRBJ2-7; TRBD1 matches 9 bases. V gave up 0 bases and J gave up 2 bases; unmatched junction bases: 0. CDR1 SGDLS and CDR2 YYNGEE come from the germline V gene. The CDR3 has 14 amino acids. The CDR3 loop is CASSVGQGAYEQYF. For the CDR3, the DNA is TGTGCCAGCAGCGTAGGACAGGGGGCCTACGAGCAGTACTTC.

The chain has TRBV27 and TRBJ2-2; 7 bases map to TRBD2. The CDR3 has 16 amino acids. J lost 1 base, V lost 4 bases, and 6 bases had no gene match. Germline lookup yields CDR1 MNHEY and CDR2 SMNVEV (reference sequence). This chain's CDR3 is CASSSLAVGNTGELFF. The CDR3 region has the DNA TGTGCCAGCAGTTCCCTAGCGGTAGGGAACACCGGGGAGCTGTTTTTT.

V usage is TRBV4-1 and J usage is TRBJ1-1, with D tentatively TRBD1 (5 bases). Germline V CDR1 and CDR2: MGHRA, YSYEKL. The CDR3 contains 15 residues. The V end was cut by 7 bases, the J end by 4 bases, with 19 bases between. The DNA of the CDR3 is TGCGCCAGCACCCCCCTCGAGGCGGGGGGCACTGAAGCTTTCTTT. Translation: CASTPLEAGGTEAFF.